This paragraph reports one TCR beta chain. This sample was taken from a study of shared clonotypes between healthy human individuals. Terminally differentiated effector memory CD45RA+ cells were excluded from the naive CD8 cells, which were CD45RO-negative and positively selected for CCR7. The data were produced by immunoSEQ multiplex PCR, yet TCRdb's version contains in-frame clones alone and is incomplete. The table records 550,000 to 650,000 clones, around 96% of them present only once. V lost 10 bases, J lost 7 bases, and 19 bases lay in between. The CDR3 is 14 amino acids. In germline, CDR1 is SEHNR, CDR2 FQNEAQ (reference sequence).

The TCR originated in a woman in her twenties or thirties in good health. The sample comprised naive CD8+ T cells sorted from blood. The chain carries TRBV7-9 and TRBJ2-2; D is tentatively TRBD1 or TRBD2 (5 bases each). DNA of the CDR3: TGTGCCACCGAACGTAGTAGGGACGGCGGGGAGCTGTTTTTT. Amino acid sequence: CATERSRDGGELFF.